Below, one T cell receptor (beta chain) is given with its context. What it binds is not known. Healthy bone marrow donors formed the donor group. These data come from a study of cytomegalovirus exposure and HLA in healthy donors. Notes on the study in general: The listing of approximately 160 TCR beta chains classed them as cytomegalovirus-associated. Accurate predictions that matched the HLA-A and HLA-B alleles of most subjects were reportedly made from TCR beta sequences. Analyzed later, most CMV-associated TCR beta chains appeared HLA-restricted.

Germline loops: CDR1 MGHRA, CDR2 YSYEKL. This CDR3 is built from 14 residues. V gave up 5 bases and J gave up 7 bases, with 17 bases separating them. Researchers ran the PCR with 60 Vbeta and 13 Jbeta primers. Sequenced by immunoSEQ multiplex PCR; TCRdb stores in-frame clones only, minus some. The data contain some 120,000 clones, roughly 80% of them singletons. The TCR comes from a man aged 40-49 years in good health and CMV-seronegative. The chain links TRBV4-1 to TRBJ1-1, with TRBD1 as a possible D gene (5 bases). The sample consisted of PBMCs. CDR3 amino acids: CASSSRTQKSEAFF. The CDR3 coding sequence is TGCGCCAGCAGCTCAAGGACACAAAAGAGTGAAGCTTTCTTT.